The 30 T cell receptor beta chains below were found in one sample sequenced in a study of radiation and T cells in renal cell carcinoma. Sequencing was performed with immunoSEQ multiplex PCR; in TCRdb, only in-frame clones are kept and a portion is missing. This sample has 70,000 to 100,000 clones, with approximately 80% found just once. This sample's time point: baseline pretreatment blood. Noted treatment: 15 Gy SBRT to primary tumor, nephrectomy 4 weeks later. The sequenced sample was blood, obtained from a patient whose treatment included radiotherapy and nephrectomy. The source of these receptors is a man aged 55 to 70 with renal cell carcinoma.

The rearrangement uses TRBV29-1 and TRBJ2-5; TRBD1 matches 10 bases. Germline V gene data show CDR1 as SQVTM and CDR2 as ANQGSEA. The CDR3 runs 13 residues. V lost 7 bases to trimming and J lost 5 bases; unmatched junction nucleotides: 7. CDR3 DNA: TGCAGCGGTGGACAGGGGGTTGGGGAGACCCAGTACTTC. It yields the protein CSGGQGVGETQYF.

The rearrangement links TRBV6-1 to TRBJ1-1; D remains unclear. This CDR3 has 12 residues. Trimming shortened V by 5 bases and J by 5 bases, and 9 bases separated the two germline ends. Germline-derived CDR1 and CDR2 are MNHNS and SASEGT. This CDR3 is CASSMWRTEAFF. The CDR3 region has the DNA TGTGCCAGCAGTATGTGGAGGACTGAAGCTTTCTTT.

This clone was detected only once. The genes are TRBV5-4 and TRBJ2-7; 11 bases align to TRBD2. V gave up 4 bases and J gave up 2 bases; unmatched junction bases: 5. CDR3 length: 15 amino acids. Germline V gives CDR1 SGHNT, CDR2 YYREEE (reference sequence). This CDR3 reads CASSPLAGGPYEQYF. The CDR3, as DNA: TGTGCCAGCAGCCCCCTAGCGGGAGGTCCCTACGAGCAGTACTTC.

The chain has TRBV28 and TRBJ2-7; 9 bases are a match to TRBD2. The length of the CDR3 is 14 residues. Losses at the gene ends were 5 bases for V and 1 base for J; bases not matched to a gene: 3. Germline V gene sequence: CDR1 MDHEN, CDR2 SYDVKM. The CDR3 here is CASSPTSGSYEQYF. CDR3 in DNA: TGTGCCAGCAGTCCGACTAGCGGTTCCTACGAGCAGTACTTC.

The CDR3 region is CASSLNRQWTNEQFF. In DNA, the CDR3 is TGTGCCAGCAGTTTAAACAGGCAGTGGACGAATGAGCAGTTCTTC. This chain joins TRBV28 and TRBJ2-1; D might be TRBD1 (5 bases). In germline, CDR1 is MDHEN, CDR2 SYDVKM. V dropped 2 bases and J dropped 7 bases, with 15 bases sitting between them. The CDR3 sequence is 15 residues long.

This chain links TRBV9 with TRBJ2-7; 11 nucleotides match TRBD2. The germline CDR1 and CDR2 sequences are SGDLS and YYNGEE. The CDR3 covers 15 residues. Trimming took 0 bases from V and 1 from J; bases not matched to a gene: 0. In DNA form, the CDR3 reads TGTGCCAGCAGCGTAGGGACTAGCGGGTCCTACGAGCAGTACTTC. This translates into CASSVGTSGSYEQYF.

This chain connects TRBV27 to TRBJ2-7; 7 bases line up with TRBD2. Germline V gives CDR1 MNHEY, CDR2 SMNVEV (reference sequence). CDR3 length equals 15 residues. V was clipped by 5 bases and J by 6 bases; unmatched bases: 13. Here the CDR3 reads CASSRQVGGPTEQYF. In DNA form, the CDR3 reads TGTGCCAGCAGTAGGCAAGTGGGAGGGCCTACCGAGCAGTACTTC.

The chain links TRBV6-5 to TRBJ2-5, with D hard to call. V dropped 8 bases and J dropped 5 bases, with 15 bases sitting between them. Germline V gene lookup returns CDR1 MNHEY and CDR2 SVGAGI. The CDR3 extends over 13 amino acids. The CDR3 coding sequence is TGTGCCAGCGTACAGAGGCCCCGTGAGACCCAGTACTTC. Translated, it gives CASVQRPRETQYF.

This chain connects TRBV14 to TRBJ2-3; 11 nucleotides match TRBD1. V shed 5 bases and J 0 bases; nucleotides not matched to a gene: 10. Per the germline V gene, CDR1 is SGHDN and CDR2 is FVKESK. This CDR3 is built from 18 residues. The CDR3 loop reads CASSSWTGGSISTDTQYF. The CDR3 DNA is TGTGCCAGCAGCTCTTGGACAGGGGGCTCAATAAGCACAGATACGCAGTATTTT.

This clone was seen a single time. The J gene is TRBJ2-1, the V gene TRBV19; 9 bases line up with TRBD2. V shed 6 bases and J 5 bases; nucleotides not matched to a gene: 14. The CDR3 has 17 residues. Germline loops: CDR1 LNHDA, CDR2 SQIVND (reference sequence). The CDR3: CASRDLFFSGGDNEQFF. CDR3 DNA sequence: TGTGCCAGTAGAGACCTCTTTTTTAGCGGGGGAGACAATGAGCAGTTCTTC.

The chain joins TRBV18 to TRBJ1-3; the D gene is possibly TRBD1 (6 bases). V was clipped by 3 bases and J by 5 bases, with 17 bases between them. This CDR3 region has 16 residues. Germline CDR1 and CDR2: KGHSH and LQKENI. For the CDR3, the DNA is TGTGCCAGCTCACCGGGGGGCCAGGGTTCGAGAAACACCATATATTTT. This gives the protein CASSPGGQGSRNTIYF. Full variable domain (remainder filled in from reference TRBV18 and TRBJ1-3): NAGVMQNPRHLVRRRGQEARLRCSPMKGHSHVYWYRQLPEEGLKFMVYLQKENIIDESGMPKERFSAEFPKEGPSILRIQQVVRGDSAAYFCASSPGGQGSRNTIYFGEGSWLTVV.

Concerning this clone: The same CDR3 also results from other DNA sequences found in this sample. The gene calls are TRBV5-1 and TRBJ2-1; a possible D gene is TRBD1 (5 bases). The CDR3 loop spans 14 amino acids. Trimming shortened V by 0 bases and J by 5 bases, and 9 bases separated the two germline ends. Germline V gene sequence: CDR1 SGHRS, CDR2 YFSETQ. In nucleotides, the CDR3 is TGCGCCAGCAGCTTGGAGCAGGGTCACAATGAGCAGTTCTTC. Translation: CASSLEQGHNEQFF.

The V gene is TRBV7-8, the J gene TRBJ1-1; D is perhaps TRBD1 (5 bases). The CDR3 spans 15 residues. With 5 bases removed from V and 1 base from J, the gap between germline ends came to 14 bases. The germline V gene encodes CDR1 SGHVS and CDR2 FQNEAQ. The CDR3 protein is CASSAPSGPNTEAFF. DNA for the CDR3: TGTGCCAGCAGCGCCCCGTCGGGGCCGAACACTGAAGCTTTCTTT.

The table lists this clone with a count of one. This chain connects TRBV28 to TRBJ2-7; 8 positions match TRBD2. Germline CDR1 reads MDHEN; CDR2 reads SYDVKM. The CDR3 runs to 15 residues. V trimming: 4 bases; J trimming: 1 base; junction bases outside the gene matches: 6. DNA for the CDR3: TGTGCCAGCAGTTCGGGAGGGCAGCGGTCCTACGAGCAGTACTTC. The encoded protein is CASSSGGQRSYEQYF.

The J gene is TRBJ2-1, the V gene TRBV7-2; 8 bases are a match to TRBD2. CDR1 and CDR2 from the germline V gene are SGHTA and FQGNSA. Losses at the gene ends were 8 bases for V and 0 bases for J; bases not matched to a gene: 6. The CDR3 loop spans 15 amino acids. CDR3 region: CASCRSGSSYNEQFF. The CDR3 DNA follows: TGTGCCAGCTGCCGGAGCGGGAGCTCCTACAATGAGCAGTTCTTC.

V gene TRBV7-9 combines with J gene TRBJ2-7; 15 nucleotides align to TRBD2. CDR1 and CDR2 (germline): SEHNR, FQNEAQ (reference sequence). This CDR3 has 16 amino acids. Germline trimming cut 6 bases from V and 7 bases from J; bases unmatched to any gene: 10. CDR3 coding DNA: TGTGCCAGCAGTAACGGACTAGCGGGAGGGCCGGGTGAGCAGTACTTC. It yields the protein CASSNGLAGGPGEQYF.

The gene calls are TRBV5-6 and TRBJ2-7, with 9 bases lining up with TRBD1. The trim removed 4 bases at V and 3 bases at J, leaving 5 bases unmatched. Germline V gives CDR1 SGHDT, CDR2 YYEEEE. This CDR3 spans 14 amino acids. CDR3 protein: CASSKPGQGYEQYF. In nucleotides, the CDR3 is TGTGCCAGCAGCAAACCGGGACAGGGCTACGAGCAGTACTTC.

CDR3 sequence: CASSHQEGETQYF. CDR3 DNA sequence: TGTGCCAGCAGCCACCAGGAGGGGGAGACCCAGTACTTC. The rearrangement links TRBV4-2 to TRBJ2-5; weak D call: TRBD2 (6 bases). Germline-derived CDR1 and CDR2 are LGHNA and YNFKEQ. V lost 3 bases, J lost 5 bases, and 10 bases lay in between. This CDR3 has 13 residues.

V and J are TRBV10-1 and TRBJ2-5; 7 positions agree with TRBD1. The DNA end is a closer match to TRBJ2-7, so the J assignment may be wrong. Germline V gene data show CDR1 as WNHNN and CDR2 as SYGVQD (reference sequence). This CDR3 is 14 amino acids long. CDR3 sequence reads: CASSRDSASHEQYF. The CDR3 bases are TGCGCCAGCAGTCGGGACAGCGCTAGCCACGAGCAGTACTTC.

This clone has just a few counts. The chain recombines TRBV2 with TRBJ1-2, with 9 nucleotides matching TRBD1. After removal of 6 bases from V and 11 bases from J, the junction contained 10 bases not matched to a gene. The CDR3 totals 13 residues. The germline gives CDR1 SNHLY, CDR2 FYNNEI. CDR3 region: CASRAWDRVLYTF. CDR3 sequence (DNA): TGTGCCAGCAGAGCTTGGGACAGGGTTTTGTACACCTTC.

This rearrangement joins TRBV27 to TRBJ1-3; no reliable D call. Deletions cut 5 bases from V and 2 bases from J, with 10 bases between. Per the germline V gene, CDR1 is MNHEY and CDR2 is SMNVEV (reference sequence). The CDR3 sequence is 14 residues long. The CDR3 reads CASSQIPPGNTIYF. In nucleotides, the CDR3 is TGTGCCAGCAGTCAAATCCCGCCTGGAAACACCATATATTTT.

The genes are TRBV14 and TRBJ2-3; possibly TRBD1 for D (6 bases). V was trimmed by 5 bases and J by 6 bases, leaving 9 bases between them. Germline V gives CDR1 SGHDN, CDR2 FVKESK. The CDR3 runs 12 residues. CDR3 sequence reads: CASSGQGDTQYF. Written as DNA, the CDR3 is TGTGCCAGCAGCGGTCAGGGGGATACGCAGTATTTT.

This clone was observed once. This sequence joins TRBV4-1 and TRBJ2-1; TRBD2 agrees at 11 bases. The CDR3 is made up of 17 amino acids. After removal of 1 base from V and 3 bases from J, the junction contained 5 bases not matched to a gene. Germline values: CDR1 MGHRA, CDR2 YSYEKL. The CDR3 DNA sequence: TGCGCCAGCAGCCAAGGGCTAGCGGGGGGCCTCTACAATGAGCAGTTCTTC. Amino acid sequence: CASSQGLAGGLYNEQFF.

V and J are TRBV7-9 and TRBJ1-2, with a weak D call TRBD1 (5 bases). The CDR3 is made up of 15 amino acids. Per germline, CDR1 SEHNR and CDR2 FQNEAQ (reference sequence). V was trimmed by 1 base and J by 8 bases, leaving 17 bases between them. Here the CDR3 reads CASSLVGAGQGGYTF. The CDR3 nucleotides read TGTGCCAGCAGCTTAGTCGGGGCAGGGCAGGGAGGCTACACCTTC.

CDR3 coding DNA: TGTGCCAGCAGCTTATTGGGGAGCGGGAGAACAGATACGCAGTATTTT. It codes for CASSLLGSGRTDTQYF. This sequence joins TRBV7-6 and TRBJ2-3, with 8 bases fitting TRBD2. Germline V gene lookup returns CDR1 SGHVS and CDR2 FNYEAQ. V lost 2 bases to trimming and J lost 3 bases; unmatched junction nucleotides: 7. This CDR3 comprises 16 residues.

V is TRBV19 and J is TRBJ1-3, with D unclear. The V gene's germline CDR1 is LNHDA and CDR2 SQIVND (reference sequence). V was cut by 9 bases and J by 0 bases, with 15 bases left in between. There are 15 residues in the CDR3. In DNA form, the CDR3 reads TGTGCCAGCTCGGCGGACCAAGGCTCTGGAAACACCATATATTTT. This translates into CASSADQGSGNTIYF.

The count of this clone is one. The chain joins TRBV4-2 to TRBJ2-5; D is perhaps TRBD2 (5 bases). V was pared by 0 bases and J by 5 bases, with 13 bases between. Germline V gene data show CDR1 as LGHNA and CDR2 as YNFKEQ. This CDR3 comprises 15 residues. For the CDR3, the DNA is TGTGCCAGCAGCCAAGATCCGGGGAGAGGGGAGACCCAGTACTTC. Its translation: CASSQDPGRGETQYF.

J is TRBJ1-6 and V is TRBV25-1; the D gene is possibly TRBD1 (6 bases). The CDR3 has 15 amino acids. V was clipped by 2 bases and J by 9 bases, with 14 bases between them. Germline lookup yields CDR1 MGHDK and CDR2 SYGVNS. The CDR3 DNA is TGTGCCAGCAGTGAACTGAACAGGGACTCTTCACCCCTCCACTTT. Encoded protein: CASSELNRDSSPLHF.

This chain joins TRBV10-1 and TRBJ2-2; 10 bases align to TRBD2. The CDR3 runs to 15 residues. CDR1 is WNHNN and CDR2 is SYGVQD in the germline V gene (reference sequence). Trimming took 4 bases from V and 6 from J; bases not matched to a gene: 5. In DNA form, the CDR3 reads TGCGCCAGCAGTGGGCTAGCGGGAGTGCCCGGGGAGCTGTTTTTT. Translating it yields CASSGLAGVPGELFF.

V is TRBV2 and J is TRBJ1-5; D gene uncertain. The CDR3 sequence is 13 residues long. V was clipped by 5 bases and J by 5 bases, with 10 bases between them. CDR1 is SNHLY, CDR2 FYNNEI, per germline. DNA of the CDR3: TGTGCCAGCAGTTGGGTGGAGGATCAGCCCCAGCATTTT. It encodes CASSWVEDQPQHF.